What follows are 10 T cell receptor beta chains derived from one specimen sequenced in a study of sequential checkpoint blockade in melanoma. Clones were sequenced by immunoSEQ multiplex PCR, and TCRdb holds only the in-frame ones, with some missing. The sample has 40,000 or so clones, 84% seen once; the top ten hold less than 6%. As to treatment: randomized to nivolumab then ipilimumab (arm A) or the reverse (arm B). The specimen comprised CD8+ T cells sorted from blood (inferred from file names), sampled from a patient given nivolumab and ipilimumab in sequence. All receptors derive from a human donor with melanoma.

V gene TRBV19 combines with J gene TRBJ1-1; D is undetermined. V lost 3 bases and J lost 6, with 11 bases in between. CDR1 and CDR2 from the germline V gene are LNHDA and SQIVND (reference sequence). The CDR3 is 13 residues long. CDR3 loop: CASSILGISEAFF. The CDR3 DNA is TGTGCCAGTAGTATTCTAGGAATCTCTGAAGCTTTCTTT.

The DNA for the CDR3 is TGTGCCAGCAGTTTTTCAGGGGTCGGAGACACCTACGAGCAGTACTTC. It encodes CASSFSGVGDTYEQYF. V and J are TRBV27 and TRBJ2-7, with D perhaps matching TRBD1 (6 bases). This CDR3 contains 16 residues. The V and J ends lost 3 bases and 2 bases respectively, with 17 bases between them. Germline V CDR1 and CDR2: MNHEY, SMNVEV (reference sequence).

The chain links TRBV19 to TRBJ1-5, with D possibly matching TRBD1 (5 bases). Between the trimmed V and J ends, which lost 6 bases and 4 bases, there was a span of 13 bases. This CDR3 comprises 14 residues. Per the germline V gene, CDR1 is LNHDA and CDR2 is SQIVND (reference sequence). The CDR3 region has the DNA TGTGCCAGTAGATTGGGACTTCAAAATCAGCCCCAGCATTTT. Residues: CASRLGLQNQPQHF. Variable domain in full (rest from reference TRBV19 and TRBJ1-5): DGGITQSPKYLFRKEGQNVTLSCEQNLNHDAMYWYRQDPGQGLRLIYYSQIVNDFQKGDIAEGYSVSREKKESFPLTVTSAQKNPTAFYLCASRLGLQNQPQHFGDGTRLSIL.

The V and J genes are TRBV2 and TRBJ2-1; D is unclear. The CDR3 contains 12 residues. V shed 6 bases and J shed 6 bases, with 9 bases lying between them. Germline CDR1 SNHLY, CDR2 FYNNEI. The chain's CDR3 is CASSVFVNEQFF. The CDR3 bases are TGTGCCAGCAGCGTCTTCGTCAATGAGCAGTTCTTC.

The V and J genes are TRBV9 and TRBJ1-1, with D perhaps matching TRBD1 (6 bases). V was cut by 5 bases and J by 3 bases, with 8 bases left in between. Germline V gene sequence: CDR1 SGDLS, CDR2 YYNGEE. The CDR3 contains 12 residues. The CDR3, as DNA: TGTGCCAGCAGTGAGGGGGACACTGAAGCTTTCTTT. It codes for CASSEGDTEAFF.

The J gene is TRBJ2-1, the V gene TRBV27, with a tentative D call TRBD2 (5 bases). V gave up 1 base and J gave up 6 bases, with 7 bases separating them. Looked up from germline, CDR1 is MNHEY and CDR2 is SMNVEV (reference sequence). The CDR3 has 13 residues. CDR3 nucleotides: TGTGCCAGCAGTTTATTAGAGGGCAATGAGCAGTTCTTC. This gives the protein CASSLLEGNEQFF.

The chain uses TRBV5-6 and TRBJ2-1, with D perhaps matching TRBD2 (6 bases). Germline loops: CDR1 SGHDT, CDR2 YYEEEE. CDR3 length equals 15 residues. The V end lost 4 bases, the J end lost 6 bases, and 17 bases lay between the germline ends. Here the CDR3 DNA reads TGTGCCAGCAGCGTCAGGCAACTAGCCTTCAATGAGCAGTTCTTC. This translates into CASSVRQLAFNEQFF. The entire variable domain, with the rest obtained from reference TRBV5-6 and TRBJ2-1, is as follows: DAGVTQSPTHLIKTRGQQVTLRCSPKSGHDTVSWYQQALGQGPQFIFQYYEEEERQRGNFPDRFSGHQFPNYSSELNVNALLLGDSALYLCASSVRQLAFNEQFFGPGTRLTVL.

V gene TRBV30 combines with J gene TRBJ1-5; TRBD1 agrees at 8 bases. Germline assignment: CDR1 GTSNPN and CDR2 SVGIG (reference sequence). V shed 2 bases, J shed 5 bases, and the junction held 5 bases outside the gene matches. The CDR3 is 14 residues long. The CDR3 DNA sequence: TGTGCCTGGAGTACAGGGGGGGAGGATCAGCCCCAGCATTTT. Protein: CAWSTGGEDQPQHF.

The J gene is TRBJ1-1, the V gene TRBV4-1, with D perhaps TRBD1 (5 bases). Germline lookup yields CDR1 MGHRA and CDR2 YSYEKL. Trimming pared 4 bases from V and 0 bases from J, leaving 12 bases between. The CDR3 is made up of 15 amino acids. The CDR3 is CASSPSGGMNTEAFF. CDR3 bases: TGCGCCAGCAGCCCGTCGGGGGGGATGAACACTGAAGCTTTCTTT.

The gene calls are TRBV28 and TRBJ2-5, with 10 nucleotides matching TRBD2. The J segment lost 3 bases and the V segment lost 6 bases, leaving 10 bases of the junction unmatched. This CDR3 region has 16 residues. Germline assignment: CDR1 MDHEN and CDR2 SYDVKM. CDR3 in DNA: TGTGCCAGCAGCCTACCATCGAGCGGGGGGGAAGAGACCCAGTACTTC. Translated, it gives CASSLPSSGGEETQYF.